The TCR beta chain described here comes from a study of response to subunit inactivated influenza vaccine. Study-wide results and limits: There was a suggestion from the authors that each seasonal influenza vaccination recruits few new T cells.

TCRdb redid the calling of the RT-PCR reads with MiXCR, one entry per CDR3 protein. This sample has around 490,000 distinct CDR3 sequences, with roughly 8.2% found just once. With 2 bases removed from V and 6 bases from J, the gap between germline ends came to 17 bases. The V gene's germline CDR1 is SEHNR and CDR2 FQNEAQ (reference sequence). The CDR3 consists of 16 residues. This clonotype has more than one count but fewer than ten. Its target is unknown. This sample comprised PBMCs from blood, obtained about 24 months after vaccination. The gene calls are TRBV7-9 and TRBJ1-5, with D perhaps matching TRBD1 (6 bases). The source of this sequence is a man between 50 and 69 years old who received an inactivated influenza vaccine. CDR3 loop: CASSLSLSGATQPQHF. CDR3 bases: TGTGCCAGCAGCTTAAGTCTCTCGGGGGCAACTCAGCCCCAGCATTTT.